The rows below give T cell receptor beta chains drawn from one sample of a study of T-cell reconstitution after alpha-beta-depleted transplantation in children. TCRdb re-analysed the PCR reads in MiXCR, keeping a single row per CDR3 protein. Among around 360,000 distinct CDR3 sequences listed, 10% were seen once. Sample: PBMCs from the stem cell graft donor, taken from the stem cell graft. These receptors came from a human donor who donated a stem cell graft to a child with acute lymphoblastic leukemia. Each CDR3 is given with its conserved first and last residue. D genes are given only for firm matches. Size is stated for part of the rows, as once, few or many counts, or as a class when the clone is expanded.

clone size	D gene	V gene	J gene	CDR3 protein	CDR3 DNA
few	.	TRBV5-1	TRBJ1-1	CASSLDMGKMQTEAFF	TGCGCCAGCAGCTTGGATATGGGGAAGATGCAAACTGAAGCTTTCTTT
.	.	TRBV7-3	TRBJ2-6	CASSLMVSGANVLTF	TGTGCCAGCAGCTTAATGGTCTCTGGGGCCAACGTCCTGACTTTC
many	TRBD1	TRBV9	TRBJ2-6	CASSLIGGSTYSGANVLTF	TGTGCCAGCAGCCTCATAGGGGGCTCCACCTACTCTGGGGCCAACGTCCTGACTTTC
.	.	TRBV5-5	TRBJ2-1	CASTFPAKSRKFF	TGTGCCAGCACCTTCCCTGCGAAATCTCGGAAGTTCTTC
few	.	TRBV28	TRBJ1-5	CASSEPGPNQPQHF	TGTGCCAGCAGCGAACCGGGACCCAATCAGCCCCAGCATTTT
.	.	TRBV20-1	TRBJ1-2	CSTPGGPNYGYTF	TGCAGTACCCCGGGGGGACCTAACTATGGCTACACCTTC
many	TRBD1	TRBV11-1	TRBJ2-7	CASSLHQGAAYEQYF	TGTGCCAGCAGCTTACACCAGGGGGCTGCCTACGAGCAGTACTTC
many	TRBD1	TRBV5-1	TRBJ1-5	CASPSGTGVNQPQHF	TGCGCCAGCCCGTCCGGGACAGGGGTCAATCAGCCCCAGCATTTT
few	.	TRBV25-1	TRBJ1-2	CASSEFREIGYTF	TGTGCCAGCAGTGAATTTAGGGAGATCGGCTACACCTTC
few	TRBD1	TRBV7-2	TRBJ1-5	CASSSGQVRGQPQHF	TGTGCCAGCAGTTCGGGACAGGTGCGCGGTCAGCCCCAGCATTTT
.	.	TRBV12-3/TRBV12-4	TRBJ1-5	CASSLMGAGQPQHF	TGTGCCAGCAGTTTAATGGGGGCGGGTCAGCCCCAGCATTTT
.	.	TRBV27	TRBJ1-5	CASSFSGSGGQPQHF	TGTGCCAGCAGTTTTTCCGGATCGGGAGGTCAGCCCCAGCATTTT
few	.	TRBV5-1	TRBJ1-5	CASSLGTSNQPQHF	TGCGCCAGCAGCTTGGGGACGAGCAATCAGCCCCAGCATTTT
.	TRBD1	TRBV12-3/TRBV12-4	TRBJ2-7	CASSLARERGGTGQYF	TGTGCCAGCAGTTTAGCCAGGGAAAGAGGGGGGACAGGACAGTACTTC
many	TRBD2	TRBV12-3/TRBV12-4	TRBJ2-7	CASSPGRSYEQYF	TGTGCCAGCAGTCCCGGGAGGTCCTACGAGCAGTACTTC
.	.	TRBV7-2	TRBJ1-1	CASSLGRGGMKAFF	TGTGCCAGCAGCTTGGGCAGGGGCGGGATGAAAGCTTTCTTT
few	TRBD1	TRBV27	TRBJ2-7	CASSLSGTDYEQYF	TGTGCCAGCAGTTTATCCGGGACAGACTACGAGCAGTACTTC
.	.	TRBV20-1	TRBJ1-1	CSARVSRAFF	TGCAGTGCTAGAGTTAGCAGAGCTTTCTTT
.	TRBD2	TRBV4-2	TRBJ2-7	CASSQDLGREGKYEQYF	TGTGCCAGCAGCCAAGATTTGGGGCGGGAGGGCAAGTACGAGCAGTACTTC
few	.	TRBV7-8	TRBJ2-7	CASSFQRGGYEQYF	TGTGCCAGCAGCTTTCAACGTGGTGGGTACGAGCAGTACTTC
.	.	TRBV5-5	TRBJ2-7	CASSLVGDKYEQYF	TGTGCCAGCAGCTTGGTCGGGGATAAGTACGAGCAGTACTTC
few	TRBD1	TRBV5-1	TRBJ2-1	CASSFAGGGNEQFF	TGCGCCAGCAGCTTTGCAGGGGGTGGCAATGAGCAGTTCTTC
.	TRBD1	TRBV12-5	TRBJ2-2	CATGLGPTGGNTGELFF	TGTGCTACTGGTTTGGGACCGACAGGGGGGAACACCGGGGAGCTGTTTTTT
few	.	TRBV5-1	TRBJ2-2	CASSLGTEILPGELFF	TGCGCCAGCAGCTTGGGTACAGAGATCTTGCCCGGGGAGCTGTTTTTT
few	.	TRBV19	TRBJ2-7	CASSPARGHEQYF	TGTGCCAGTAGTCCAGCCCGGGGGCACGAGCAGTACTTC
.	.	TRBV7-2	TRBJ2-3	CASSLAGGVSTDTQYF	TGTGCCAGCAGCTTAGCGGGCGGAGTTTCCACAGATACGCAGTATTTT
few	TRBD2	TRBV6-5	TRBJ2-3	CASSYGLGGDTQYF	TGTGCCAGCAGTTACGGACTGGGGGGGGATACGCAGTATTTT
.	.	TRBV11-2	TRBJ2-1	CASSFIGNMHEQFF	TGTGCCAGCAGCTTCATCGGGAATATGCATGAGCAGTTCTTC
many	.	TRBV18	TRBJ1-1	CASSTRTAVNTEAFF	TGTGCCAGCTCAACCCGGACAGCTGTGAACACTGAAGCTTTCTTT
few	.	TRBV5-1	TRBJ2-4	CASSLAGIQYF	TGCGCCAGCAGCTTGGCCGGCATTCAGTACTTC
few	.	TRBV5-1	TRBJ1-1	CASSRTNRETEAFF	TGCGCCAGCAGCCGCACGAACAGGGAAACTGAAGCTTTCTTT
few	TRBD1	TRBV6-1	TRBJ1-2	CASSQSTGGRPYGYTF	TGTGCCAGCAGCCAGAGCACAGGGGGCAGACCTTATGGCTACACCTTC
.	.	TRBV7-2	TRBJ2-7	CASSLARGGSPEVGSYEQYF	TGTGCCAGCAGCTTAGCGCGGGGCGGATCACCAGAGGTAGGCTCCTACGAGCAGTACTTC
.	.	TRBV5-1	TRBJ2-7	CASTPDGSYEQYF	TGCGCCAGCACTCCCGACGGTTCCTACGAGCAGTACTTC
.	.	TRBV20-1	TRBJ2-5	CSARGLRPYQETQYF	TGCAGTGCTAGAGGACTGCGCCCCTACCAAGAGACCCAGTACTTC
few	.	TRBV5-1	TRBJ2-7	CASSLDGLSYEQYF	TGCGCCAGCAGCTTGGACGGACTATCCTACGAGCAGTACTTC
.	.	TRBV7-2	TRBJ2-1	CASSLALGPYNEQFF	TGTGCCAGCAGCTTAGCCTTGGGCCCCTACAATGAGCAGTTCTTC
many	.	TRBV6-5	TRBJ2-5	CASRPTGLVEETQYF	TGTGCCAGCAGGCCTACAGGGTTGGTCGAAGAGACCCAGTACTTC
few	TRBD2	TRBV20-1	TRBJ2-7	CSARLAGEQYF	TGCAGTGCTAGGCTAGCGGGCGAGCAGTACTTC
.	TRBD2	TRBV5-1	TRBJ2-1	CASSFGLAGGPENEQFF	TGCGCCAGCAGCTTTGGGTTGGCGGGAGGGCCGGAGAATGAGCAGTTCTTC
once	TRBD1	TRBV12-3/TRBV12-4	TRBJ1-2	CASSLRTGADGYTF	TGTGCCAGCAGTCTTAGGACAGGGGCGGATGGCTACACCTTC
few	.	TRBV29-1	TRBJ2-6	CSVQVISGYGANVLTF	TGCAGCGTTCAGGTCATTTCGGGGTACGGGGCCAACGTCCTGACTTTC
few	.	TRBV5-5	TRBJ2-1	CASSLRQAFNEQFF	TGTGCCAGCAGCTTGAGGCAAGCCTTTAATGAGCAGTTCTTC
few	TRBD2	TRBV7-2	TRBJ2-7	CASSLALAGGEQYF	TGTGCCAGCAGCTTAGCGCTTGCGGGAGGCGAGCAGTACTTC
.	TRBD1	TRBV12-3/TRBV12-4	TRBJ2-7	CASSLRDRGFEQYF	TGTGCCAGCAGTCTCCGGGACAGGGGCTTTGAGCAGTACTTC
many	TRBD1	TRBV5-1	TRBJ1-2	CASSSPTGIYGYTF	TGCGCCAGCAGCTCCCCGACAGGGATCTATGGCTACACCTTC
.	.	TRBV7-8	TRBJ2-7	CASSKAGNSYEQYF	TGTGCCAGCAGCAAAGCCGGGAACTCCTACGAGCAGTACTTC
medium-sized	.	TRBV3-1	TRBJ2-6	CASSLVGFSGANVLTF	TGTGCCAGCAGCCTCGTTGGCTTCTCTGGGGCCAACGTCCTGACTTTC
few	.	TRBV5-1	TRBJ2-3	CASSLADVGEDTDTQYF	TGCGCCAGCAGCTTGGCCGATGTAGGGGAAGACACAGATACGCAGTATTTT
.	.	TRBV12-3/TRBV12-4	TRBJ2-1	CASSSLKNEQFF	TGTGCCAGCAGTTCCCTGAAGAATGAGCAGTTCTTC
few	TRBD2	TRBV7-9	TRBJ2-7	CASSLPGLAGGYEQYF	TGTGCCAGCAGCTTACCCGGACTAGCGGGGGGCTACGAGCAGTACTTC
few	.	TRBV28	TRBJ2-7	CASRPGPLYEQYF	TGTGCCAGCAGACCGGGACCATTATACGAGCAGTACTTC
few	.	TRBV5-5	TRBJ2-1	CASRLGRSSYNEQFF	TGTGCCAGCAGGCTTGGACGGAGCTCCTACAATGAGCAGTTCTTC
.	TRBD2	TRBV27	TRBJ2-3	CASSPTRLAGVTDTQYF	TGTGCCAGCAGTCCCACCCGACTAGCGGGAGTAACAGATACGCAGTATTTT
many	TRBD1	TRBV29-1	TRBJ2-1	CSVEGQGADNEQFF	TGCAGCGTTGAAGGTCAGGGGGCCGACAATGAGCAGTTCTTC
.	TRBD2	TRBV9	TRBJ2-2	CASSVATGGITGELFF	TGTGCCAGCAGCGTAGCTACGGGAGGCATCACCGGGGAGCTGTTTTTT